Each of the 24 T cell receptor beta chains below was sequenced from the same sample in a study of graft-versus-host responses after intestinal transplantation. To release intraepithelial and lamina propria lymphocytes, the graft tissue was processed. Data came from immunoSEQ multiplex PCR; TCRdb stores just in-frame clones and leaves some out. The repertoire holds 250 to 350 clones, with roughly 86% as singletons. The sequenced sample was ileum tissue, obtained roughly 36 days after intestinal transplant. The receptors derive from a human patient who received an intestinal transplant, so some T cells may come from the graft donor.

The chain is built from TRBV6-1 and TRBJ2-1; 8 nucleotides line up with TRBD2. Germline trimming cut 3 bases from V and 2 bases from J; bases unmatched to any gene: 0. The germline V gene encodes CDR1 MNHNS and CDR2 SASEGT. This CDR3 is 14 amino acids long. As DNA, the CDR3 is TGTGCCAGCAGTGACGGGAGGGCCTACAATGAGCAGTTCTTC. Residues: CASSDGRAYNEQFF.

This rearrangement joins TRBV19 to TRBJ2-7; 9 positions agree with TRBD2. This CDR3 is built from 14 residues. V trimming: 4 bases; J trimming: 2 bases; junction bases outside the gene matches: 3. Germline lookup yields CDR1 LNHDA and CDR2 SQIVND (reference sequence). This CDR3 is CASSSLAGPYEQYF. CDR3 DNA sequence: TGTGCCAGTAGTAGTCTAGCGGGGCCCTACGAGCAGTACTTC.

The chain joins TRBV8-2 to TRBJ2-6. TRBV8-2 is a listed pseudogene. The CDR3 loop spans 17 amino acids. CDR3 loop: CGTQPKITQSRANVLTF. The CDR3 DNA reads TGTGGCACTCAACCTAAGATAACACAAAGTCGGGCCAACGTCCTGACTTTC.

The gene calls are TRBV5-4 and TRBJ2-1; 11 nucleotides agree with TRBD2. V was clipped by 0 bases and J by 6 bases; unmatched bases: 5. Germline loops: CDR1 SGHNT, CDR2 YYREEE (reference sequence). The CDR3 has 16 amino acids. The CDR3 here is CASSLVTSGTFNEQFF. The CDR3 region has the DNA TGTGCCAGCAGCTTGGTGACTAGCGGGACTTTCAATGAGCAGTTCTTC.

This chain uses TRBV11-2 with TRBJ2-5; TRBD2 matches at 7 bases. There are 13 residues in the CDR3. In germline, CDR1 is SGHAT, CDR2 FQNNGV. Losses at the gene ends were 6 bases for V and 4 bases for J; bases not matched to a gene: 5. CDR3 in amino acids: CASSRTRVETQYF. CDR3 nucleotide sequence: TGTGCCAGCAGTCGGACTAGGGTAGAGACCCAGTACTTC. The full variable domain, with the rest looked up from reference TRBV11-2 and TRBJ2-5, is EAGVAQSPRYKIIEKRQSVAFWCNPISGHATLYWYQQILGQGPKLLIQFQNNGVVDDSQLPKDRFSAERLKGVDSTLKIQPAKLEDSAVYLCASSRTRVETQYFGPGTRLLVL.

This chain links TRBV19 with TRBJ2-5; 9 nucleotides match TRBD2. The better agreement between TRBJ2-7 and the DNA end casts doubt on the J call. Looked up from germline, CDR1 is LNHDA and CDR2 is SQIVND (reference sequence). The CDR3 covers 14 residues. CDR3 sequence (DNA): TGTGCCAGTAGTAGTCTAGCGGGGCCCTACGAGCAGTACTTC. It codes for CASSSLAGPYEQYF.

The genes are TRBV14 and TRBJ2-3; D call uncertain. V dropped 5 bases and J dropped 0 bases, with 9 bases sitting between them. Germline assignment: CDR1 SGHDN and CDR2 FVKESK. The CDR3 runs 14 residues. The CDR3 coding sequence is TGTGCCAGCAGCTACGGACCTAGCACAGATACGCAGTATTTT. Its protein product is CASSYGPSTDTQYF.

This chain uses TRBV7-9 with TRBJ2-7, with D unresolved. Germline V gene lookup returns CDR1 SEHNR and CDR2 FQNEAQ (reference sequence). The CDR3 runs 14 residues. Between the trimmed V and J ends, which lost 2 bases and 3 bases, there was a span of 11 bases. CDR3 region: CASSLTADGYEQYF. As DNA, the CDR3 is TGTGCCAGCAGCTTAACCGCCGACGGCTACGAGCAGTACTTC.

The chain employs TRBV28 and TRBJ2-2, with 8 bases aligning to TRBD2. CDR3 length equals 18 residues. Per the germline V gene, CDR1 is MDHEN and CDR2 is SYDVKM. The ends lost 5 bases at V and 4 bases at J; junction bases unmatched: 15. This CDR3 reads CASSVIAGPLIFTGELFF. CDR3 coding DNA: TGTGCCAGCAGTGTGATAGCGGGACCCCTAATCTTCACCGGGGAGCTGTTTTTT.

V and J are TRBV2 and TRBJ2-7; TRBD1 agrees at 8 bases. This CDR3 is 15 amino acids long. V gave up 2 bases and J gave up 5 bases; unmatched junction bases: 8. Germline V gene lookup returns CDR1 SNHLY and CDR2 FYNNEI. CDR3 coding DNA: TGTGCCAGCAGTGAATGGGACAGGCCGGGAAACGAGCAGTACTTC. It codes for CASSEWDRPGNEQYF.

The chain is built from TRBV5-1 and TRBJ2-7, with D perhaps matching TRBD2 (5 bases). The CDR3 runs to 12 residues. Germline V gene data show CDR1 as SGHRS and CDR2 as YFSETQ. V lost 1 base to trimming and J lost 3 bases, with 5 bases between them. As DNA, the CDR3 is TGCGCCAGCAGCTTGACTAGCTACGAGCAGTACTTC. It specifies CASSLTSYEQYF.

V and J are TRBV30 and TRBJ1-2; D not certain. The CDR3 loop spans 12 amino acids. The V gene's germline CDR1 is GTSNPN and CDR2 SVGIG (reference sequence). V lost 0 bases and J lost 2, with 4 bases in between. Written as DNA, the CDR3 is TGTGCCTGGAGTGTACGGAACTATGGCTACACCTTC. Translating gives CAWSVRNYGYTF.

The chain carries TRBV6-4 and TRBJ2-3; TRBD2 matches 11 bases. This CDR3 contains 15 residues. Losses at the gene ends were 5 bases for V and 4 bases for J; bases not matched to a gene: 5. Germline CDR1 reads MRHNA; CDR2 reads SNTAGT. The CDR3 region is CASSPSGGLSDTQYF. As DNA, the CDR3 is TGTGCCAGCAGTCCTAGCGGGGGGCTCTCAGATACGCAGTATTTT.

The V call is TRBV12-2, the J call TRBJ2-1; the table gives TRBD2 as D, unverified against the DNA. TRBV12-2 is recorded as a pseudogene. This CDR3 region has 14 residues. The CDR3 loop reads CASRLLAGDNEQFF. CDR3 sequence (DNA): TGTGCAAGTCGCTTACTAGCGGGAGACAATGAGCAGTTCTTC.

The chain combines TRBV6-6 with TRBJ1-2; D is uncertain. Per the germline V gene, CDR1 is MNHNY and CDR2 is SVGAGI (reference sequence). The CDR3 spans 14 residues. V lost 3 bases and J 2 bases, leaving 10 bases between the germline ends. The CDR3 sequence is CASSYKEANYGYTF. DNA for the CDR3: TGTGCCAGCAGTTATAAGGAAGCGAACTATGGCTACACCTTC.

V and J are TRBV18 and TRBJ2-7; TRBD1 is a possible D gene (5 bases). This CDR3 is built from 16 residues. Germline V gene sequence: CDR1 KGHSH, CDR2 LQKENI. Trimming took 0 bases from V and 6 from J, leaving 18 bases between them. The CDR3 nucleotides read TGTGCCAGCTCACCACCGGAAATGGCAGGGTTATCCGAGCAGTACTTC. Translating gives CASSPPEMAGLSEQYF.

This clone showed up just once. The V and J genes are TRBV28 and TRBJ2-5, with TRBD1 matching 7 bases. CDR3 length: 14 amino acids. Unmatched junction bases numbered 9, after V lost 6 bases and J lost 5 bases. CDR1 MDHEN and CDR2 SYDVKM come from the germline V gene. CDR3 nucleotide sequence: TGTGCCAGCAGCCAAGACAGGGTTTGGGAGACCCAGTACTTC. This translates into CASSQDRVWETQYF. Using reference TRBV28 and TRBJ2-5 for the parts outside the CDR3, the full variable domain is DVKVTQSSRYLVKRTGEKVFLECVQDMDHENMFWYRQDPGLGLRLIYFSYDVKMKEKGDIPEGYSVSREKKERFSLILESASTNQTSMYLCASSQDRVWETQYFGPGTRLLVL.

Only one count was recorded for this clone. The V call is TRBV25-1, the J call TRBJ1-5; the D gene is possibly TRBD1 (6 bases). The ends were cut back, 4 bases at V and 0 bases at J, with 7 bases in the middle. CDR1 and CDR2 (germline): MGHDK, SYGVNS. The CDR3 length is 14 residues. The CDR3 spells CASSGTDSNQPQHF. CDR3 DNA: TGTGCCAGCAGTGGGACAGATAGCAATCAGCCCCAGCATTTT.

J is TRBJ1-2 and V is TRBV29-1, with 11 bases identical to TRBD1. The CDR3 loop spans 13 amino acids. The junction had 7 bases not matched to a gene; V was cut back by 5 bases and J by 8 bases. Germline V gene sequence: CDR1 SQVTM, CDR2 ANQGSEA. CDR3 in amino acids: CSVSAGQGAGYTF. The CDR3 DNA reads as TGCAGCGTTTCCGCCGGACAGGGGGCCGGCTACACCTTC.

This clone was picked up a small number of times. The rearrangement uses TRBV7-2 and TRBJ2-7; the match to TRBD2 covers 13 bases. CDR1 and CDR2 from the germline V gene are SGHTA and FQGNSA. The CDR3 length is 16 residues. Unmatched junction bases numbered 9, after V lost 3 bases and J lost 7 bases. The CDR3 loop reads CASSFLGLAGVGEQYF. CDR3 nucleotides: TGTGCCAGCAGCTTCCTAGGACTAGCGGGGGTGGGTGAGCAGTACTTC.

The rearrangement joins TRBV5-6 to TRBJ2-5; 10 positions match TRBD2. V lost 0 bases, J lost 2 bases, and 7 bases stayed unmatched. Germline V gives CDR1 SGHDT, CDR2 YYEEEE. This CDR3 comprises 17 residues. For the CDR3, the DNA is TGTGCCAGCAGCTTGGCCTGGGCTAGCGGGGGACAAGAGACCCAGTACTTC. Protein sequence: CASSLAWASGGQETQYF.

The V call is TRBV6-1, the J call TRBJ2-3; TRBD2 aligns across 8 bases. Germline-derived CDR1 and CDR2 are MNHNS and SASEGT. This CDR3 comprises 14 residues. The V gene end was trimmed by 3 bases and the J gene end by 2 bases; junction bases not matched to a gene: 1. DNA of the CDR3: TGTGCCAGCAGTGACGGGGGGGCCACAGATACGCAGTATTTT. It specifies CASSDGGATDTQYF.

This sequence joins TRBV25-1 and TRBJ1-4; maybe TRBD1 (6 bases). The CDR3 covers 13 residues. V shed 4 bases and J shed 3 bases, with 6 bases lying between them. Germline loops: CDR1 MGHDK, CDR2 SYGVNS. CDR3 nucleotide sequence: TGTGCCAGCAGTGGGACAGCTAATGAAAAACTGTTTTTT. This codes for CASSGTANEKLFF.

The chain combines TRBV10-3 with TRBJ2-7, with 16 bases matching TRBD2. This CDR3 spans 15 amino acids. CDR1 ENHRY and CDR2 SYGVKD come from the germline V gene. Trimming took 2 bases from V and 9 from J; bases not matched to a gene: 4. The CDR3 region is CAISETGTSGRVQYF. In nucleotides, the CDR3 is TGTGCCATCAGTGAGACCGGGACTAGCGGGAGGGTGCAGTACTTC.